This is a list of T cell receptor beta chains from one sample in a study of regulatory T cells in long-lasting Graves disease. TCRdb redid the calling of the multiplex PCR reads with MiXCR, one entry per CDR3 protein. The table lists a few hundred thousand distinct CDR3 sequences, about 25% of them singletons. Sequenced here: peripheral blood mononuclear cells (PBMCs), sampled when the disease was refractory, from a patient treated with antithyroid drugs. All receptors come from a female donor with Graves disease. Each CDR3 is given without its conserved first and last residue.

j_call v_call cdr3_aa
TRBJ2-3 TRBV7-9 ASSPGTSLLDTQY
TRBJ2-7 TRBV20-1 SARESGREREQY
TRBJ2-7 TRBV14 ASSQARTYEQY
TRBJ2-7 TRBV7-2 ASSLDRSGTGEQY
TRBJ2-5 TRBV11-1 ASSYSDRGDQETQY
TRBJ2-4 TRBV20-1 SARRGGGENIQY
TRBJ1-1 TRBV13 ASSSPRQGPSPEAF
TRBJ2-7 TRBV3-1 ASSPEGREYEQY
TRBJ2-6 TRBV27 ASSLWGRTSGANVLT
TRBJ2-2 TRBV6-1 ASSTGTGRIGELF
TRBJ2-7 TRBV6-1 ASSDNPYEQY
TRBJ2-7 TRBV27 ASSLSLAGSWEQY
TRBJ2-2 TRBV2 ASSVDAGLPGELF
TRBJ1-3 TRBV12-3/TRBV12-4 ASKPLFGGNTIY
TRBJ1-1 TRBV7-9 ASSYQGGAMNTEAF
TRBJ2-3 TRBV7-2 ASRRSRTTSTDTQY
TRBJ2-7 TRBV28 ASSSLNTGTYEQY
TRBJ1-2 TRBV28 ASRQTGIYGYT
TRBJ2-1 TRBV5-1 ASSLAGRPRDNEQF
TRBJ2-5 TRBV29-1 SVEGTSGSMETQY
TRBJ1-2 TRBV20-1 SAFKATERGYT
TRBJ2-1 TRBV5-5 ASSPPRVAVYNEQF
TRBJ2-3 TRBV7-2 ASRLQGMGTDTQY
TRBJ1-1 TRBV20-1 SARRQGERNTEAF
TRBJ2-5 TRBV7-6 ASSLRSRSLQETQY
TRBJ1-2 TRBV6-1 ASTSGGQGYGYT
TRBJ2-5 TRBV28 ASRTGGAETQY
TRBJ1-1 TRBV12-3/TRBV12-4 ASSSYGGTNTEAF
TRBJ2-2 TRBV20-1 SARGDRFTGELF
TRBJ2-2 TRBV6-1 ASSPFAGVTGELF
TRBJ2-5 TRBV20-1 SAREVSGSGLETQY
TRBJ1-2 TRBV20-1 SASQGGRNYGYT
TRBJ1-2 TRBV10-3 AIRPGQNYGYT
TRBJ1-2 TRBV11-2 ASSLGGTGSYGYT